Shown below are 3 T cell receptor beta chains from a single sample sequenced in a study of cytomegalovirus exposure and HLA in healthy donors. Clones were read by immunoSEQ multiplex PCR, and TCRdb kept only the in-frame ones, dropping some. The sample records about 110,000 clones, about 88% being singletons. Sequenced material: PBMCs. These receptors were collected from a woman aged 18-35 years in good health and CMV-seropositive.

This clone was seen more than once but under ten times. The CDR3 spells CASSLGTGTEAFF. The CDR3 DNA sequence: TGTGCCAGCAGCTTAGGGACAGGAACTGAAGCTTTCTTT. The chain is built from TRBV7-8 and TRBJ1-1; 7 nucleotides align to TRBD1. The CDR3 runs to 13 residues. V was pared by 1 base and J by 5 bases, with 1 base of the junction left unmatched. Germline V lookup: CDR1 SGHVS, CDR2 FQNEAQ.

This rearrangement joins TRBV14 to TRBJ2-7, with 8 bases aligning to TRBD1. Germline assignment: CDR1 SGHDN and CDR2 FVKESK. V lost 4 bases and J lost 3; bases outside the gene matches: 5. The CDR3 consists of 14 residues. CDR3 residues: CASSRRQGFYEQYF. The CDR3 DNA is TGTGCCAGCAGCCGAAGACAGGGGTTCTACGAGCAGTACTTC.

The chain is built from TRBV6-4 and TRBJ2-7, with 7 bases that match TRBD1. The V gene's germline CDR1 is MRHNA and CDR2 SNTAGT. The CDR3 extends over 14 amino acids. The CDR3 is CASSDSRDSLRFSV. The CDR3, as DNA: TGTGCCAGCAGTGACTCAAGGGACAGTTTACGCTTCTCTGTC.